The text below deals with one TCR beta chain. This entry comes from a study of CD8 T cells in Susac syndrome. Blood CD8+ and CD4+ T cells underwent high-throughput TCR beta sequencing. The multiple sclerosis control group consisted of treatment-naive patients whose relapsing-remitting disease, which was either stable or active, fulfilled revised McDonald criteria. CD8+ and CD4+ T cells were negatively isolated; TEMRA cells were FACS-enriched. The CDR3 loop spans 15 amino acids. Trimming left V 0 bases short and J 6 bases short, with 15 bases between. Germline values: CDR1 SGHRS, CDR2 YFSETQ. The RNA, about 0.45 to 1 ug, was put through reverse transcription using random hexamers. TCR beta CDR3 was amplified by immunoSEQ multiplex PCR. This amplification extended across 54 Vbeta and 13 Jbeta segments. From the immunoSEQ multiplex PCR reads, TCRdb called clonotypes with MiXCR, one entry per CDR3 protein. The sample has some 260,000 distinct CDR3 sequences, 85% to 95% seen once.

The specimen sequenced was CD4+ T cells from PBMCs. The chain joins TRBV5-1 to TRBJ1-2; D perhaps matches TRBD1 (5 bases). The receptor was isolated from a human donor with multiple sclerosis. The CDR3 region is CASSLELGEGNGYTF. The DNA of the CDR3 is TGCGCCAGCAGCTTGGAACTGGGGGAGGGGAATGGCTACACCTTC.